One and the same sample provided the 4 T cell receptor beta chains below, sequenced in a study of T cell responses to AZD1222 COVID-19 vaccine. The repertoire was sequenced with immunoSEQ multiplex PCR; TCRdb's copy has only in-frame clones and lacks some. The sample consists of 130,000 to 150,000 clones, about 88% of them appearing once. Specimen: peripheral blood, collected on day 0 of AZD1222 vaccination. The receptors derive from an adult in good health.

For the CDR3, the DNA is TGTGCCAGCAGCTCCACCACCGGGACCCCTTATTCACCCCTCCACTTT. Protein product: CASSSTTGTPYSPLHF. J is TRBJ1-6 and V is TRBV7-2; a weak D match, TRBD1 (5 bases). Germline V gene data show CDR1 as SGHTA and CDR2 as FQGNSA. V was pared by 4 bases and J by 8 bases, with 18 bases between. The CDR3 consists of 16 residues.

Comments on this clone: Other DNA sequences in this sample translate to the same CDR3. The V and J genes are TRBV5-1 and TRBJ1-1; D may be TRBD1 (6 bases). The CDR3 contains 13 residues. CDR1 and CDR2 from the germline V gene are SGHRS and YFSETQ. V lost 0 bases and J lost 6, with 9 bases in between. CDR3: CASSLGGQPEAFF. CDR3 nucleotide sequence: TGCGCCAGCAGCTTGGGTGGACAGCCTGAAGCTTTCTTT.

This chain uses TRBV20-1 with TRBJ1-2; the D gene is possibly TRBD1 (6 bases). V gave up 3 bases and J gave up 2 bases, with 13 bases separating them. Germline V gives CDR1 DFQATT, CDR2 SNEGSKA (reference sequence). The CDR3 is 14 residues long. In DNA form, the CDR3 reads TGCAGTGCTAGTAGCAGGGGAGGAAACTATGGCTACACCTTC. Protein sequence: CSASSRGGNYGYTF.

V usage is TRBV7-8 and J usage is TRBJ1-3, with 7 bases aligning to TRBD1. V shed 6 bases and J 0 bases; nucleotides not matched to a gene: 8. The germline gives CDR1 SGHVS, CDR2 FQNEAQ. The CDR3 has 16 residues. The CDR3 nucleotides are TGTGCCAGCAGTAAAGAAAGGACAGGCTCTGGAAACACCATATATTTT. Translated: CASSKERTGSGNTIYF.